Listed here is a single TCR beta chain. Its target antigen remains unknown. Base qualities are not recorded, but no much larger clone differs from it by a single base. The sample comes from a study of graft-versus-host responses after intestinal transplantation (dated by TCRdb to the early 2020s). With respect to the entire study: The transplants that recipients got were multivisceral, liver-intestinal, or isolated intestinal. Every recipient was given anti-thymocyte globulin induction, then maintenance tacrolimus and steroids for 3 to 4 years. Bulk TCR-beta CDR3 sequencing was used to track graft-versus-host and host-versus-graft alloreactive T cell clones in the graft, circulation and bone marrow after intestinal transplantation. To identify alloreactive clones, pre-transplant mixed lymphocyte reaction products were sequenced and compared with unstimulated pre-transplant donor and recipient T cells. A cohort of under 30 intestinal transplant recipients, including one retransplant, was enrolled, and a few patients lacking pretransplant specimens were excluded. Donor T cell macrochimerism was defined as a peak of at least 4% donor T cells among recipient peripheral blood mononuclear cells. Rather than going through the commercial service, samples from a few later patients were sequenced in-house on an Illumina MiSeq and processed with MiXCR. The paper's findings and limits, for the study overall: GvH clones were found in recipient bone marrow, and some of the GvH clones appeared earlier in ileal mucosa or blood, which is consistent with an intestinal mucosal origin. Peak levels of circulating GvH clones were associated with declines in HvG clones early after transplant. High GvH to HvG T cell clonal ratios were observed in the allografts of patients with donor T cell macrochimerism. Conclusions were limited by the relatively low number and heterogeneity of intestinal transplant patients.

The protocol used for the library was the immunoSEQ multiplex PCR assay. For most patients, genomic DNA was isolated using the Qiagen DNeasy Blood and Tissue Kit and was shipped frozen to Adaptive Biotechnologies for TCR sequencing. Adaptive Biotechnologies carried out high-throughput TCR-beta CDR3 sequencing of genomic DNA for most patients. Concerning the study's data processing: Adaptive's ImmunoSEQ software was the source of the TCR sequencing data for 18 patients, while a few other patients were processed with MiXCR and VDJtools. CD4 versus CD8 sorting errors were corrected by removing sequences found in both subsets at a frequency ratio below 5:1. CDR3 nucleotide sequences shared between donor and recipient were removed because the origin of such sequences could not be assigned. To be classed as alloreactive, a clone needed at least 2-fold expansion over unstimulated cells and a minimum CFSE-low frequency of 0.002% (template counts) or 0.001% (read counts). Mappable clones were those detected in sequenced pre-transplant spleen, lymph node, or MLR CFSE-low populations of the donor or recipient. The cumulative frequency of alloreactive clones was calculated as a percentage of all sequences, weighted by copy number. TCRdb retrieved this table from immuneACCESS and kept in-frame rearrangements only. Not all clones are present; in checked studies, unresolved V genes account for under half, and no reason is known for the remainder. Clonal size and the V and J genes are those of that table, whereas D and trimming came from the DNA. This sample comprises 95,000 to 150,000 clones, 85% to 95% of them detected only once. The ten largest clones represent about 3.3% of the sample.

This sample's time point label indicates: cells obtained before transplantation from donor or recipient. CD3+CD4+ and CD3+CD8+ populations were FACS-sorted from unstimulated pre-transplant donor and recipient cells taken from spleen or lymph nodes. CDR1 MGHRA and CDR2 YSYEKL are derived from the germline V gene. Unmatched junction bases come to 15, with V trimmed by 4 bases and J by 0 bases. From its cysteine to its phenylalanine, the CDR3 spans 19 amino acids. The CDR3 DNA has 57 bases and is translated from base 1. This TCR was sampled from a human donor who received an intestinal transplant. The input for sequencing was unstimulated CD8+ T cells sorted from spleen or lymph node cells, taken before intestinal transplant. The chain is encoded by TRBV4-1 joined to TRBJ1-5, with 7 bases matching TRBD1. The CDR3 here reads CASSPSRQGVLYSNQPQHF. The DNA sequence is as follows: TGCGCCAGCAGCCCCTCCCGACAGGGAGTCCTTTATAGCAATCAGCCCCAGCATTTT.